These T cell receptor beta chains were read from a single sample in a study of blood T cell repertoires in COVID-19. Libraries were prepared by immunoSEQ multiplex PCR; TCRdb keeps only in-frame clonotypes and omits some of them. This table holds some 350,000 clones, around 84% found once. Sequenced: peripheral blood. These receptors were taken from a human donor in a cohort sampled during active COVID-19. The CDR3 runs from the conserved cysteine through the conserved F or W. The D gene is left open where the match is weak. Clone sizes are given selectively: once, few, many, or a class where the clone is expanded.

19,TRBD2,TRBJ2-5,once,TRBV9,TGTGCCAGCAGCGTATTCCCTCCACCGACTAGCGGGTTTAGAAAGACCCAGTACTTC,CASSVFPPPTSGFRKTQYF
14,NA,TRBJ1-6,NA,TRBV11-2,TGTGCCAGCAGCTTAGACAGAAGGGGTTCACCCCTCCACTTT,CASSLDRRGSPLHF
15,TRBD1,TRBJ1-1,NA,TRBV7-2,TGTGCCAGCAGCACTTCCGGGACAGGGAACACTGAAGCTTTCTTT,CASSTSGTGNTEAFF
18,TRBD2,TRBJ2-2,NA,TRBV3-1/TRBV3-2,TGTGCCAGCAGCCAGGAGATTCGGACTAGCGGGAACACCGGGGAGCTGTTTTTT,CASSQEIRTSGNTGELFF
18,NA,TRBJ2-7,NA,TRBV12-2,TGTGCAAGTAGGTCTTCGGGGGTCCTAGCACCGCTCGCCTACGAGCAGTACTTC,CASRSSGVLAPLAYEQYF
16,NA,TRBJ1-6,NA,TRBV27,TGTGCCAGCAGCACGGAGAATCGGCCCTATAATTCACCCCTCCACTTT,CASSTENRPYNSPLHF
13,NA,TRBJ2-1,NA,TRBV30,TGTGCCTGGAGTCCCCGTCTTGAGGAGGAGAGGTTCTTC,CAWSPRLEEERFF
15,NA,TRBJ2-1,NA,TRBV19,TGTGCCAGTAGTATAGATCGAGACAGAGGCAATGAGCAGTTCTTC,CASSIDRDRGNEQFF
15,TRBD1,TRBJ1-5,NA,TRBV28,TGTGCCAGCAGGCCCACCACTGACAGGGGTCAGCCCCAGCATTTT,CASRPTTDRGQPQHF
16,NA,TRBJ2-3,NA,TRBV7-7,TGTGCCAGCAGCCCGGGAGCAGTGGGGATACAGCGGACGCAGTATTTT,CASSPGAVGIQRTQYF
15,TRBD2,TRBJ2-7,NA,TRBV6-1,TGTGCCAGCAGTGAGTGGACTAGCGGGTCCTACGAGCAGTACTTC,CASSEWTSGSYEQYF
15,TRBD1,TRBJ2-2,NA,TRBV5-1,TGCGCCAGCAGCTTAGGGACAGGGGACACCGGGGAGCTGTTTTTT,CASSLGTGDTGELFF
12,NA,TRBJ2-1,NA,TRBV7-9,TGTGCCAGCAGCCCGAGAAACAATGAGCAGTTCTTC,CASSPRNNEQFF
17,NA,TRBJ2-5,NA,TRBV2,TGTGCCAGCAGTTCTACAAGCGGGACAATGGGGGTGGAGACCCAGTACTTC,CASSSTSGTMGVETQYF
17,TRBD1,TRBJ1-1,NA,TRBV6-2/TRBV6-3,TGTGCCAGCAGTTACCTGGACAGGGTAATAAAGAACACTGAAGCTTTCTTT,CASSYLDRVIKNTEAFF
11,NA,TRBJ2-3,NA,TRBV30,TGTGCCCTGGGGCCGGCGCATACGCAGTATTTT,CALGPAHTQYF
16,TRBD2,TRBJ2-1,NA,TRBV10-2,TGCGCCAGCAGTGAGCCGGGACTAGCGTTCTACAATGAGCAGTTCTTC,CASSEPGLAFYNEQFF
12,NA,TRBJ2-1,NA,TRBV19,TGTGCCAGTAGTATACAGGGCTATGAGCAGTTCTTC,CASSIQGYEQFF
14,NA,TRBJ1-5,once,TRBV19,TGTGCCAGTAGTTTGGCAGGGAGCAATCAGCCCCAGCATTTT,CASSLAGSNQPQHF
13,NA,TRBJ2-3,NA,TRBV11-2,TGTGCCAGCAGCCCTGACTACACAGATACGCAGTATTTT,CASSPDYTDTQYF
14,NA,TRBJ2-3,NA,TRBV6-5,TGTGCCAGCAGGCCCCGATACAGTTCCGATACGCAGTATTTT,CASRPRYSSDTQYF
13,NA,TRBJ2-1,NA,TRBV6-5,TGTGCCAGCAGCTTACAGGGTTTGAATGAGCAGTTCTTC,CASSLQGLNEQFF